This entry concerns a single T cell receptor (beta chain). The antigen remains undetermined. TCRdb keeps only in-frame clones here, not all; method: immunoSEQ multiplex PCR. The sample yields approximately 350,000 clones, just over 95% seen once. V shed 5 bases and J 4 bases; nucleotides not matched to a gene: 14. Germline lookup yields CDR1 SGHAT and CDR2 FQNNGV. This CDR3 has 18 residues. The record originates from a study of shared clonotypes between healthy human individuals. Study outcomes and limitations: Several donors held around 5% of naive CD4 clonotypes in common.

The receptor was derived from a man in his thirties or forties in good health. Sequencing used memory CD8+ T cells sorted from blood. Subset noted: CD45RO+ cells pooled with CCR7-negative TemRA cells. The chain carries TRBV11-2 and TRBJ2-2, with 9 bases aligning to TRBD1. The chain's CDR3 is CASSPLFRGQGITGELFF. The CDR3 region has the DNA TGTGCCAGCAGCCCACTATTCCGGGGACAGGGCATCACCGGGGAGCTGTTTTTT.